These 6 T cell receptor beta chains were all obtained from the same sample, sequenced in a study of T cell clones after liver transplantation. Generated by immunoSEQ multiplex PCR, the TCRdb table keeps only in-frame clones and is missing some. The table lists fewer than 110,000 clones, around 80% of them singletons. The sequenced sample was CD4+ T cells from blood, obtained approximately 50 months after liver transplant. These receptors were taken from a human patient who received a liver transplant. Some T cells may be the graft donor's.

This clone was recorded a few times. The V gene is TRBV7-6, the J gene TRBJ2-4; TRBD1 matches 8 bases. Germline values: CDR1 SGHVS, CDR2 FNYEAQ. The J segment lost 6 bases and the V segment lost 4 bases, leaving 17 bases of the junction unmatched. The CDR3 consists of 18 residues. CDR3 residues: CASSSLRESGGQANIQYF. DNA of the CDR3: TGTGCCAGCAGCTCCCTCCGGGAGTCAGGGGGCCAGGCAAACATTCAGTACTTC. The variable domain in full, with the rest retrieved from reference TRBV7-6 and TRBJ2-4, is GAGVSQSPRYKVTKRGQDVALRCDPISGHVSLYWYRQALGQGPEFLTYFNYEAQQDKSGLPNDRFSAERPEGSISTLTIQRTEQRDSAMYRCASSSLRESGGQANIQYFGAGTRLSVL.

The chain combines TRBV7-2 with TRBJ2-1, with a tentative D call TRBD1 (5 bases). The V end was cut by 1 base, the J end by 10 bases, with 14 bases between. There are 14 residues in the CDR3. Per the germline V gene, CDR1 is SGHTA and CDR2 is FQGNSA. The chain's CDR3 is CASSLDSGFQEQFF. CDR3 coding DNA: TGTGCCAGCAGCTTAGACTCAGGGTTTCAGGAGCAGTTCTTC.

The V gene is TRBV6-4, the J gene TRBJ2-2; perhaps TRBD2 as D (6 bases). The V and J ends lost 3 bases and 2 bases respectively, with 19 bases between them. This CDR3 contains 18 residues. Germline CDR1 MRHNA, CDR2 SNTAGT. The CDR3 bases are TGTGCCAGCAGTGATGTCCCTCCGGGACTGGGAAACACCGGGGAGCTGTTTTTT. It encodes CASSDVPPGLGNTGELFF.

The rearrangement links TRBV19 to TRBJ1-2, with D perhaps matching TRBD1 (5 bases). V lost 5 bases, J lost 4 bases, and 11 bases lay in between. The germline V gene has CDR1 LNHDA and CDR2 SQIVND (reference sequence). The CDR3 consists of 13 residues. In nucleotides, the CDR3 is TGTGCCAGTAGTTTCCGACAGTTCTATGGCTACACCTTC. The encoded protein is CASSFRQFYGYTF.

The J gene is TRBJ2-7, the V gene TRBV28; TRBD2 aligns across 12 bases. The V and J ends lost 3 bases and 7 bases, in that order; junction bases with no gene match: 13. The length of the CDR3 is 17 residues. Per the germline V gene, CDR1 is MDHEN and CDR2 is SYDVKM. The CDR3 region is CASSFRRLAGGYMEQYF. The CDR3 DNA follows: TGTGCCAGCAGTTTTAGGAGGCTAGCGGGAGGGTATATGGAGCAGTACTTC.

The V call is TRBV18, the J call TRBJ1-5, with D possibly being TRBD1 (5 bases). Trimming removed 3 bases at V and 0 bases at J, with 9 bases between. The CDR3 spans 15 residues. Germline loops: CDR1 KGHSH, CDR2 LQKENI. The CDR3 DNA is TGTGCCAGCTCACCGACAGTAAATAGCAATCAGCCCCAGCATTTT. Protein sequence: CASSPTVNSNQPQHF.